Given below is one TCR beta chain in context. Germline CDR1 is GTSNPN and CDR2 is SVGIG (reference sequence). CDR3 length: 15 residues. Trimming removed 2 bases at V and 0 bases at J, with 12 bases between. Enrolment of Seattle patients took place during active infection, and they were followed longitudinally. This record belongs to a study of blood T cell repertoires in COVID-19. Study-level background: Material from acute and convalescent COVID-19 was sourced from the United States, Italy and Spain. PBMCs, B-cell-depleted T cells, or T cells were the source of the cDNA or gDNA that made up the material.

As originally analysed: Reference gene primer amplification gave nucleated cell count estimates. Profiled with immunoSEQ multiplex PCR; TCRdb holds only in-frame clones, not every one. D and trimming come from the DNA, and the V and J calls and clone size come from that table. The sample has hundreds of thousands of clones; 85% to 90% are singletons. The source material was peripheral blood. This TCR derives from a woman aged 50 to 60 with COVID-19, enrolled during active disease. The V gene is TRBV30, the J gene TRBJ2-3; D call uncertain. CDR3 sequence (DNA): TGTGCCTGGAGTATTGCTTTACATAGCACAGATACGCAGTATTTT. Protein sequence: CAWSIALHSTDTQYF.